Included here is one TCR beta chain sequence, with context. The antigen remains undetermined. The data derive from a study of CD8 T cells in ankylosing spondylitis. TCRdb called the 5' RACE reads again in MiXCR, with one record for every CDR3 protein. The sample lists roughly 700,000 distinct CDR3 sequences; around a fifth were seen once. Regarding the study as a whole: Characteristic of ankylosing spondylitis blood, it appeared, was a TCR beta motif comprising roughly eight highly homologous variants. Significantly higher representation of disease-linked clones was reported for matched ankylosing spondylitis synovial fluid.

The J segment lost 7 bases and the V segment lost 0 bases, leaving 5 bases of the junction unmatched. The CDR3 is made up of 14 amino acids. The V gene's germline CDR1 is DFQATT and CDR2 SNEGSKA (reference sequence). The sequenced sample was blood, either unsorted or a sorted T cell fraction (not recorded which). The clonotype originates from a male donor with ankylosing spondylitis. V and J are TRBV20-1 and TRBJ2-7, with 11 bases matching TRBD2. The CDR3 bases are TGCAGTGCTAGAGATCTTCTAGCGGGAGGAGAGCAGTACTTC. Protein product: CSARDLLAGGEQYF.